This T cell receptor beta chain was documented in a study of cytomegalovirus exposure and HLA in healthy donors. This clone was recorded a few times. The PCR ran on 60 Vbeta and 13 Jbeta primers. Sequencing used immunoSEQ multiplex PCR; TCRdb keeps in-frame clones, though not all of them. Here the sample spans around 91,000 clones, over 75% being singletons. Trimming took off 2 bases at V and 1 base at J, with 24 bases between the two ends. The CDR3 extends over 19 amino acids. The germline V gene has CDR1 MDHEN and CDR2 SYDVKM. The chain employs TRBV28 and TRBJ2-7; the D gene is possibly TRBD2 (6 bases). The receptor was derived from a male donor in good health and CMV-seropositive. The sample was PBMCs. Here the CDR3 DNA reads TGTGCCAGCAGTTTAGGTCCCACCCCAAGGAGCGGGCCATCCTACGAGCAGTACTTC. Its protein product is CASSLGPTPRSGPSYEQYF.